The rows below give T cell receptor beta chains drawn from one sample of a study of T cells after yellow fever vaccination. TCRdb re-derived calls from the 5' RACE reads in MiXCR, one entry per CDR3 protein. The table lists approximately 550,000 distinct CDR3 sequences, approximately 21% of them singletons. This specimen consisted of PBMCs, obtained 15 days after the yellow fever booster vaccination. Receptor source: a man younger than 40 who received the YFV17D yellow fever vaccine. The conserved cysteine and the conserved F or W are not part of the CDR3 here. Fields, in order: V gene, J gene, CDR3 protein.

>TRBV20-1|TRBJ2-1
SARAAGTSGSYNEQF
>TRBV5-5|TRBJ2-7
ASRKSRREGVYEQY
>TRBV7-2|TRBJ2-7
ASLRDTRYEQY
>TRBV7-9|TRBJ1-2
ASSLASKYGYT
>TRBV6-1|TRBJ2-3
ASGFAALGTDTQY
>TRBV7-2|TRBJ2-3
ASSLNGAGGGTDTQY
>TRBV20-1|TRBJ2-1
SARGLAGNEQF
>TRBV20-1|TRBJ2-3
SARASGGSDTQY
>TRBV7-2|TRBJ2-7
ASSSRASGGYEQY
>TRBV27|TRBJ1-2
ASSHRQGYSGGYT
>TRBV7-9|TRBJ2-1
ASSLDGGRAGEQF